The present TCR beta chain was sequenced within a study of beta chain features in type 1 diabetes. The study's findings and limits: Insertions were fewer and deletions more numerous at VDJ junctions in type 1 diabetes patients. High TCR expression in some cells could lead to their over-representation in cDNA sequencing. In all four CD4+ subsets, TCRB CDR3 length was significantly, moderately reduced in type 1 diabetes. TCRB repertoires of naive, central memory and Treg cells appeared more similar among patients than among healthy donors.

The authors took one heparinised blood draw, averaging about 120 mL, from each donor. The study reverse transcribed the entire isolated RNA, so it sequenced expressed TCRB transcripts. Only in-frame clones appear in the TCRdb table, and some are missing; sequencing was by immunoSEQ multiplex PCR. The sample has 500,000 to 850,000 clones, 11% to 15% seen once. In its sample, this clone was seen a few times. The target antigen is unknown. Germline CDR1 is ENHRY and CDR2 is SYGVKD. V dropped 7 bases and J dropped 2; count of bases not matched to a gene: 5. The CDR3 consists of 14 residues. The chain links TRBV10-3 to TRBJ2-3; TRBD2 matches 8 bases. Sequenced: naive CD4+ T cells from blood. This TCR came from a man aged 18 to 29 with type 1 diabetes. The CDR3: CAITLSGVTDTQYF. The CDR3 nucleotides are TGTGCCATCACCCTTAGCGGGGTCACAGATACGCAGTATTTT.